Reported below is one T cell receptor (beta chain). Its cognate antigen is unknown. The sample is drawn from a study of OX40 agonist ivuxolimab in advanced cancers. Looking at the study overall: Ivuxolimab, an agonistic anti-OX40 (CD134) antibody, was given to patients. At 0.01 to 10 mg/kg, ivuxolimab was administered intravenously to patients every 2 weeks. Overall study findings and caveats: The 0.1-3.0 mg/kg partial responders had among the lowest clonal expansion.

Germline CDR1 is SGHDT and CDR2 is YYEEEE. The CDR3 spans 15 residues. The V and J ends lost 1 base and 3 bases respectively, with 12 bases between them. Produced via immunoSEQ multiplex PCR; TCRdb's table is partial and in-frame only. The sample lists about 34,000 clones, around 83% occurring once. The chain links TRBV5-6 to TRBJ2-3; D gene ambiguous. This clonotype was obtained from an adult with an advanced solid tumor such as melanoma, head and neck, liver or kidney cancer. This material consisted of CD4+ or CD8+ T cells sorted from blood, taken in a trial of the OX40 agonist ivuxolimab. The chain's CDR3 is CASSLQPDRTDTQYF. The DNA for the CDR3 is TGTGCCAGCAGCTTGCAACCGGACCGTACAGATACGCAGTATTTT.